These 32 T cell receptor beta chains were all obtained from the same sample, sequenced in a study of T cells in Graves' hyperthyroidism and ophthalmopathy. The TCR beta CDR3 regions underwent amplification using RNA transcripts as the source. The HTBI primer set drove a first-round RT-PCR of the TCR CDR3. Using its own MiXCR run on the multiplex PCR reads, TCRdb lists one record per CDR3 protein. The repertoire holds around 340,000 distinct CDR3 sequences, with approximately 17% as singletons. Material: blood. These receptors were obtained from a man aged 25-45 years with Graves' hyperthyroidism.

This clonotype was seen repeatedly, ten times or more. CDR3 nucleotide sequence: TGCAGCGTTGAGCAGGGTCAGCCAGATACGCAGTATTTT. Encoded protein: CSVEQGQPDTQYF. The J gene is TRBJ2-3, the V gene TRBV29-1, with a possible D match to TRBD1 (5 bases). Trimming took off 3 bases at V and 4 bases at J, with 11 bases between the two ends. CDR3 length: 13 residues. From germline, CDR1 is SQVTM and CDR2 ANQGSEA.

There are many counts of this clonotype. V is TRBV12-3 or TRBV12-4 and J is TRBJ1-1; TRBD1 might be the D (6 bases). This CDR3 has 14 amino acids. V dropped 5 bases and J dropped 0 bases, with 10 bases sitting between them. CDR3 residues: CASSLQGLNTEAFF. The CDR3 DNA reads as TGTGCCAGCAGTCTCCAGGGGCTGAACACTGAAGCTTTCTTT.

The gene calls are TRBV15 and TRBJ2-2; D is undetermined. The germline CDR1 and CDR2 sequences are LNHNV and YYDKDF (reference sequence). Trimming left V 3 bases short and J 6 bases short, with 5 bases between. The CDR3 runs 12 residues. In DNA, the CDR3 is TGTGCCACCAGCAGTGGCCCCGGGGAGCTGTTTTTT. The encoded protein is CATSSGPGELFF.

Turning to this clonotype: A clone one base away is much larger, so this may be a read error. The V gene is TRBV10-3, the J gene TRBJ1-1; D is unresolved. The CDR3 has 12 amino acids. The germline CDR1 and CDR2 sequences are ENHRY and SYGVKD. Between the trimmed V and J ends, which lost 6 bases and 1 base, there was a span of 6 bases. CDR3 loop: CAIRIGNTEAFF. The CDR3 DNA is TGTGCCATCAGGATCGGGAACACTGAAGCTTTCTTT.

This rearrangement joins TRBV10-2 to TRBJ2-2; D unresolved. Per the germline V gene, CDR1 is WSHSY and CDR2 is SAAADI. V was pared by 0 bases and J by 5 bases, with 4 bases between. This CDR3 comprises 13 residues. The CDR3, as DNA: TGCGCCAGCAGTGAGTCTCTAACCGGGGAGCTGTTTTTT. It yields the protein CASSESLTGELFF.

This clonotype was seen a few times. This chain joins TRBV6-1 and TRBJ1-1; tentative D call: TRBD1 (5 bases). Germline loops: CDR1 MNHNS, CDR2 SASEGT. Trimming cost V 4 bases and J 11 bases, with 11 bases left between them. CDR3 size: 11 residues. The CDR3 reads CASSAREGAFF. The CDR3 DNA reads TGTGCCAGCAGTGCCCGGGAGGGGGCTTTCTTT.

This clonotype was observed many times. The chain has TRBV7-3 and TRBJ2-3; maybe TRBD1 (6 bases). The V end was cut by 7 bases, the J end by 2 bases, with 13 bases between. Germline V gives CDR1 SGHTA, CDR2 FQGTGA. This CDR3 is 14 amino acids long. The CDR3 coding sequence is TGTGCCAGCAAATCAGACAGGTCCACAGATACGCAGTATTTT. It specifies CASKSDRSTDTQYF.

The rearrangement uses TRBV7-8 and TRBJ1-3, with 7 positions matching TRBD1. V shed 5 bases, J shed 2 bases, and the junction held 3 bases outside the gene matches. This CDR3 comprises 14 residues. From germline, CDR1 is SGHVS and CDR2 FQNEAQ. The DNA of the CDR3 is TGTGCCAGCAGCGAGGGGACAGCTGGAAACACCATATATTTT. Translated: CASSEGTAGNTIYF. Based on the CDR3 plus reference TRBV7-8 and TRBJ1-3, the full variable domain is GAGVSQSPRYKVAKRGQDVALRCDPISGHVSLFWYQQALGQGPEFLTYFQNEAQLDKSGLPSDRFFAERPEGSVSTLKIQRTQQEDSAVYLCASSEGTAGNTIYFGEGSWLTVV.

The chain combines TRBV20-1 with TRBJ2-3, with 11 bases matching TRBD2. Trimming cost V 1 base and J 8 bases; bases outside gene matches: 2. In germline, CDR1 is DFQATT, CDR2 SNEGSKA (reference sequence). The CDR3 length is 13 residues. The chain's CDR3 is CSARALAGGTQYF. CDR3 in DNA: TGCAGTGCTAGAGCCCTAGCGGGAGGTACGCAGTATTTT.

This clonotype was observed at least ten times. The chain couples TRBV27 to TRBJ1-4; 10 bases line up with TRBD1. CDR1 is MNHEY, CDR2 SMNVEV, per germline (reference sequence). CDR3 length: 15 amino acids. V shed 5 bases and J 8 bases; nucleotides not matched to a gene: 8. CDR3: CASSAWDRGGEKLFF. CDR3 nucleotides: TGTGCCAGCAGTGCCTGGGACAGGGGAGGAGAAAAACTGTTTTTT.

This clonotype has at least ten counts. The rearrangement uses TRBV30 and TRBJ2-2; D gene ambiguous. Trimming stripped 3 bases from V and 5 bases from J, with 16 bases between. CDR3 length equals 15 residues. Germline V CDR1 and CDR2: GTSNPN, SVGIG (reference sequence). CDR3 DNA sequence: TGTGCCTGGAGCAATGAGCAATGGGTAACCGGGGAGCTGTTTTTT. This codes for CAWSNEQWVTGELFF.

This clonotype was observed at least ten times. The chain uses TRBV12-3 or TRBV12-4 and TRBJ2-5; 9 bases are a match to TRBD2. CDR3 size: 13 residues. The V and J ends lost 3 bases and 12 bases, in that order; junction bases with no gene match: 8. The CDR3 nucleotides read TGTGCCAGCAGTTTGGGTGCGGGAGGGGTGGAGTACTTC. Protein product: CASSLGAGGVEYF.

This clonotype came up a few times. The rearrangement uses TRBV3-1 and TRBJ2-1, with a possible D match to TRBD1 (5 bases). This CDR3 comprises 15 residues. The V and J ends lost 5 bases and 0 bases respectively, with 11 bases between them. Germline V gives CDR1 LGHDT, CDR2 YNNKEL (reference sequence). CDR3 sequence (DNA): TGTGCCAGCAGCTCAGGGTATTACTCCTACAATGAGCAGTTCTTC. Translated: CASSSGYYSYNEQFF.

The rearrangement joins TRBV5-1 to TRBJ2-5; D possibly corresponds to TRBD1 (5 bases). From germline, CDR1 is SGHRS and CDR2 YFSETQ. CDR3 length: 14 amino acids. V gave up 4 bases and J gave up 5 bases, with 15 bases separating them. CDR3 protein: CASSLDSPTETQYF. DNA for the CDR3: TGCGCCAGCAGCCTAGACAGCCCGACTGAGACCCAGTACTTC.

This clonotype has just a few counts. The V call is TRBV18, the J call TRBJ1-2; D is perhaps TRBD1 (5 bases). CDR1 is KGHSH and CDR2 is LQKENI in the germline V gene. This CDR3 is 13 amino acids long. Between the trimmed V and J ends, which lost 3 bases and 5 bases, there was a span of 10 bases. CDR3 protein: CASSPSGRYGYTF. The CDR3 bases are TGTGCCAGCTCACCCTCAGGGCGGTATGGCTACACCTTC. Together with reference TRBV18 and TRBJ1-2, the CDR3 gives the full variable domain: NAGVMQNPRHLVRRRGQEARLRCSPMKGHSHVYWYRQLPEEGLKFMVYLQKENIIDESGMPKERFSAEFPKEGPSILRIQQVVRGDSAAYFCASSPSGRYGYTFGSGTRLTVV.

This clonotype was counted at least ten times. The chain combines TRBV20-1 with TRBJ2-3; no definite D call. This CDR3 is built from 13 residues. V lost 3 bases and J 3 bases, leaving 10 bases between the germline ends. Germline-derived CDR1 and CDR2 are DFQATT and SNEGSKA (reference sequence). CDR3 sequence reads: CSARLMRTDTQYF. The DNA for the CDR3 is TGCAGTGCTAGGCTAATGAGGACAGATACGCAGTATTTT.

This clonotype has a handful of counts. This chain joins TRBV6-9 and TRBJ2-7, with a weak D call TRBD1 (6 bases). The CDR3 totals 16 residues. Germline V CDR1 and CDR2: MNHGY, SVAAGI. Trimming cost V 4 bases and J 7 bases, with 23 bases left between them. CDR3 protein: CASSSLQQGALEEQYF. CDR3 coding DNA: TGTGCCAGCAGTTCACTCCAACAGGGAGCCTTGGAGGAGCAGTACTTC.

There are many counts of this clonotype. The junction and the germline gene differ at one end; a read error may be behind it. The chain couples TRBV7-3 to TRBJ2-5; a weak D match, TRBD2 (5 bases). The CDR3 has 13 amino acids. Germline values: CDR1 SGHTA, CDR2 FQGTGA. CDR3 sequence reads: CASSLSGGETQYF. The CDR3 nucleotides are TGTGCCAGCAGTTTAAGTGGAGGAGAGACCCAGTACTTC.

This clonotype was recorded at least ten times. The chain recombines TRBV27 with TRBJ1-2; TRBD1 is a possible D gene (5 bases). CDR1 is MNHEY and CDR2 is SMNVEV in the germline V gene (reference sequence). Trimming shortened V by 4 bases and J by 4 bases, and 16 bases separated the two germline ends. CDR3 size: 15 residues. The CDR3: CASSYQRGGSYGYTF. In DNA form, the CDR3 reads TGTGCCAGCAGTTACCAGCGCGGGGGGAGCTATGGCTACACCTTC.

There are many counts of this clonotype. The rearrangement uses TRBV7-3 and TRBJ2-7; D is ambiguous. CDR1 SGHTA and CDR2 FQGTGA come from the germline V gene. V was clipped by 6 bases and J by 0 bases, with 12 bases between them. This CDR3 has 14 residues. In DNA, the CDR3 is TGTGCCAGCAGTCCCGGAAGGAGCTCCTACGAGCAGTACTTC. This sequence encodes CASSPGRSSYEQYF.

This clonotype was counted only a few times. The chain joins TRBV7-9 to TRBJ1-2, with a tentative D call TRBD1 (5 bases). Between the trimmed V and J ends, which lost 4 bases and 4 bases, there was a span of 10 bases. The CDR3 is 13 residues long. CDR1 and CDR2 from the germline V gene are SEHNR and FQNEAQ (reference sequence). The CDR3 bases are TGTGCCAGCAGCTCAGGGTCTTCCTATGGCTACACCTTC. Its translation is CASSSGSSYGYTF.

This clonotype was observed at least ten times. The chain has TRBV19 and TRBJ1-1; D unclear. The CDR3 is made up of 15 amino acids. V gave up 8 bases and J gave up 4 bases, with 20 bases separating them. CDR1 LNHDA and CDR2 SQIVND come from the germline V gene (reference sequence). The CDR3 reads CASSLGVVSGTEAFF. The CDR3 coding sequence is TGTGCCAGTTCCCTCGGAGTTGTTAGTGGCACTGAAGCTTTCTTT.

The V call is TRBV10-3, the J call TRBJ2-2; 8 bases are a match to TRBD2. CDR3 length: 17 amino acids. Germline V gene data show CDR1 as ENHRY and CDR2 as SYGVKD. V was clipped by 7 bases and J by 6 bases; unmatched bases: 16. The CDR3 sequence is CAITEGFWTSKSGELFF. In DNA form, the CDR3 reads TGTGCCATCACCGAAGGCTTTTGGACTAGCAAATCCGGGGAGCTGTTTTTT.

This clonotype was seen ten or more times. The CDR3 sequence: CASRWGLTDEQFF. Written as DNA, the CDR3 is TGTGCCAGCAGATGGGGACTAACGGATGAGCAGTTCTTC. The chain employs TRBV27 and TRBJ2-1, with 7 bases that match TRBD2. Germline lookup yields CDR1 MNHEY and CDR2 SMNVEV (reference sequence). This CDR3 is built from 13 residues. Trimming at V came to 6 bases and at J to 8 bases, leaving 7 bases not matched to a gene.

Comments on this clonotype: A junction boundary mismatches the germline segment, possibly from a read error. V usage is TRBV7-7 and J usage is TRBJ2-1; D possibly corresponds to TRBD2 (6 bases). Looked up from germline, CDR1 is SSHAT and CDR2 is FNYEAQ (reference sequence). The CDR3 sequence is 14 residues long. As DNA, the CDR3 is TGTGCTAGCAGCCTTTCCGGGAGATACAATGAGCAGTTCTTC. Translated: CASSLSGRYNEQFF.

The J gene is TRBJ1-6, the V gene TRBV20-1; 7 bases line up with TRBD1. CDR3 length equals 15 residues. Germline trimming cut 5 bases from V and 3 bases from J; bases unmatched to any gene: 7. The germline V gene encodes CDR1 DFQATT and CDR2 SNEGSKA (reference sequence). CDR3 in DNA: TGCAGTGCTCCCGGGGGGACAGACTATAATTCACCCCTCCACTTT. It is translated as CSAPGGTDYNSPLHF.

The CDR3 protein is CASSLFTPPGNYGYTF. The DNA for the CDR3 is TGTGCCAGCAGCTTATTCACCCCCCCGGGGAACTATGGCTACACCTTC. This chain uses TRBV7-8 with TRBJ1-2, with D hard to call. The CDR3 is 16 residues long. Germline V gene data show CDR1 as SGHVS and CDR2 as FQNEAQ. V was pared by 2 bases and J by 2 bases, with 15 bases between.

This clonotype was seen many times. The chain is built from TRBV2 and TRBJ1-1, with 9 bases that match TRBD1. Germline trimming cut 6 bases from V and 0 bases from J; bases unmatched to any gene: 11. The CDR3 runs 17 residues. Germline assignment: CDR1 SNHLY and CDR2 FYNNEI. For the CDR3, the DNA is TGTGCCAGCAGCCGACTGGGACAGGGATACATGAACACTGAAGCTTTCTTT. Amino acids: CASSRLGQGYMNTEAFF.

A remark on this clonotype: A junction boundary mismatches the germline segment, possibly from a read error. The chain employs TRBV7-8 and TRBJ1-1; D unresolved. The CDR3 covers 13 residues. The V gene's germline CDR1 is SGHVS and CDR2 FQNEAQ. The CDR3 sequence: CASSQPMNTEASF. As DNA, the CDR3 is TGTGCCAGCAGCCAGCCCATGAACACTGAAGCTTCCTTT.

The chain joins TRBV6-1 to TRBJ2-5, with 10 bases that match TRBD2. Losses at the gene ends were 6 bases for V and 3 bases for J; bases not matched to a gene: 19. CDR3 length equals 19 residues. CDR1 and CDR2 (germline): MNHNS, SASEGT. The CDR3 DNA is TGTGCCAGCAGCGCCACGCCGGGACTAGCGATCCGATCAAAAGAGACCCAGTACTTC. Protein sequence: CASSATPGLAIRSKETQYF.

The rearrangement links TRBV10-3 to TRBJ2-5; the D gene is possibly TRBD2 (6 bases). This CDR3 spans 12 amino acids. Deletions cut 11 bases from V and 5 bases from J, with 15 bases between. The V gene's germline CDR1 is ENHRY and CDR2 SYGVKD. The CDR3 sequence: CAAGGLGETQYF. CDR3 in DNA: TGTGCCGCCGGGGGATTAGGGGAGACCCAGTACTTC.

A few counts support this clonotype. The rearrangement uses TRBV18 and TRBJ1-5, with a weak D call TRBD1 (6 bases). V was cut by 5 bases and J by 5 bases, with 13 bases left in between. This CDR3 contains 14 residues. CDR1 and CDR2 from the germline V gene are KGHSH and LQKENI. CDR3 bases: TGTGCCAGCTCAGCGACAGGAAGTGATCAGCCCCAGCATTTT. This translates into CASSATGSDQPQHF.